Presented here are 14 T cell receptor beta chains from one specimen sequenced in a study of blood T cell repertoires in COVID-19. Sequencing was performed with immunoSEQ multiplex PCR; in TCRdb, only in-frame clones are kept and a portion is missing. The sample shows some 170,000 clones, 80% to 90% of them seen only once. Sequenced sample: peripheral blood. The source of these receptors is a woman between 45 and 65 years old with acute or convalescent COVID-19.

This CDR3 reads CASSLGYDNSPLHF. Written as DNA, the CDR3 is TGTGCCAGCAGCTTGGGCTACGATAATTCACCCCTCCACTTT. The V and J genes are TRBV11-3 and TRBJ1-6; no clear D gene. CDR1 is SGHNT and CDR2 is YENEEA in the germline V gene. CDR3 length equals 14 residues. V lost 3 bases, J lost 5 bases, and 8 bases lay in between. The whole variable domain, remainder taken from reference TRBV11-3 and TRBJ1-6, is EAGVVQSPRYKIIEKKQPVAFWCNPISGHNTLYWYLQNLGQGPELLIRYENEEAVDDSQLPKDRFSAERLKGVDSTLKIQPAELGDSAVYLCASSLGYDNSPLHFGNGTRLTVT.

The chain couples TRBV2 to TRBJ2-3; 9 positions agree with TRBD2. The CDR3 is 15 residues long. V lost 6 bases, J lost 1 base, and 5 bases stayed unmatched. CDR1 is SNHLY and CDR2 is FYNNEI in the germline V gene. The CDR3 here is CASRGTSTGTDTQYF. The CDR3 DNA follows: TGTGCCAGCAGGGGGACTAGCACCGGCACAGATACGCAGTATTTT.

The chain uses TRBV19 and TRBJ2-5; D is perhaps TRBD1 (5 bases). V gave up 3 bases and J gave up 4 bases, with 6 bases separating them. This CDR3 spans 12 amino acids. CDR1 and CDR2 (germline): LNHDA, SQIVND (reference sequence). The CDR3 reads CASSMQGETQYF. The CDR3 DNA reads TGTGCCAGTAGTATGCAGGGAGAGACCCAGTACTTC.

This clone showed up just once. This rearrangement joins TRBV5-6 to TRBJ2-3; 8 bases fit TRBD2. From germline, CDR1 is SGHDT and CDR2 YYEEEE. CDR3 size: 14 residues. V trimming: 9 bases; J trimming: 3 bases; junction bases outside the gene matches: 9. CDR3 DNA: TGTGCCACCCGTGGGAGCGGGAGTACAGATACGCAGTATTTT. Protein: CATRGSGSTDTQYF. The whole variable domain, remainder taken from reference TRBV5-6 and TRBJ2-3, is DAGVTQSPTHLIKTRGQQVTLRCSPKSGHDTVSWYQQALGQGPQFIFQYYEEEERQRGNFPDRFSGHQFPNYSSELNVNALLLGDSALYLCATRGSGSTDTQYFGPGTRLTVL.

The chain employs TRBV9 and TRBJ2-7; possible D gene TRBD2, 6 bases. This CDR3 has 14 amino acids. V was trimmed by 2 bases and J by 3 bases, leaving 12 bases between them. The germline V gene encodes CDR1 SGDLS and CDR2 YYNGEE. CDR3 DNA sequence: TGTGCCAGCAGCGTCGGCGGGGAGCTCTACGAGCAGTACTTC. This gives the protein CASSVGGELYEQYF.

This chain uses TRBV4-3 with TRBJ2-3; 7 bases are shared with TRBD1. Germline CDR1 LGHNA, CDR2 YSLEER. The CDR3 covers 16 residues. Trimming removed 3 bases from V and 2 bases from J; junction bases left unmatched: 8. The CDR3 loop is CASSHEGTDYTDTQYF. The CDR3 region has the DNA TGCGCCAGCAGCCACGAGGGGACAGACTACACAGATACGCAGTATTTT.

The gene calls are TRBV5-3 and TRBJ2-6; maybe TRBD2 (5 bases). TRBV5-3 is an open reading frame, and its role is uncertain. The CDR3 runs 18 residues. Trimming stripped 0 bases from V and 3 bases from J, with 16 bases between. CDR3 region: CARSLGALKDCGANVLTF. CDR3 coding DNA: TGTGCCAGAAGCTTGGGCGCACTCAAGGACTGTGGGGCCAACGTCCTGACTTTC.

The rearrangement joins TRBV9 to TRBJ2-1; TRBD2 is a possible D gene (7 bases). V dropped 0 bases and J dropped 3 bases, with 13 bases sitting between them. The germline V gene has CDR1 SGDLS and CDR2 YYNGEE. The CDR3 covers 16 residues. Here the CDR3 DNA reads TGTGCCAGCAGCGTAGACGTGGGGGGGCACTACAATGAGCAGTTCTTC. This translates into CASSVDVGGHYNEQFF.

The chain recombines TRBV23-1 with TRBJ2-5; 7 nucleotides match TRBD1. TRBV23-1 is assigned to the ORF class and has an uncertain function. The CDR3 spans 14 residues. After removal of 2 bases from V and 5 bases from J, the junction contained 5 bases not matched to a gene. The CDR3 coding sequence is TGCGCCAGCAGTCAAAAAGGGGGCAGGGAGACCCAGTACTTC. Translation gives CASSQKGGRETQYF.

This clone was recorded a few times. The chain recombines TRBV19 with TRBJ1-1; a weak D match, TRBD1 (5 bases). The germline V gene encodes CDR1 LNHDA and CDR2 SQIVND (reference sequence). The CDR3 length is 15 residues. The V end lost 1 base, the J end lost 0 bases, and 9 bases lay between the germline ends. The CDR3 coding sequence is TGTGCCAGTAGTATAGTAGGGGTTATGAACACTGAAGCTTTCTTT. It specifies CASSIVGVMNTEAFF.

The chain has TRBV19 and TRBJ2-7; 8 positions match TRBD2. Per the germline V gene, CDR1 is LNHDA and CDR2 is SQIVND (reference sequence). The CDR3 totals 14 residues. J was trimmed by 10 bases and V by 4 bases; bases with no gene match: 12. The CDR3 DNA sequence: TGTGCCAGTAGTAGTAATAGCGGGACCGTCTTTCAGTACTTC. Protein: CASSSNSGTVFQYF.

The chain links TRBV4-3 to TRBJ2-1; 9 nucleotides agree with TRBD2. Trimming took 0 bases from V and 10 from J; bases not matched to a gene: 16. CDR1 is LGHNA, CDR2 YSLEER, per germline. This CDR3 comprises 18 residues. The CDR3 sequence: CASSQEYDAGGPPGEQFF. CDR3 bases: TGCGCCAGCAGCCAAGAATACGACGCGGGAGGGCCCCCGGGGGAGCAGTTCTTC.

This rearrangement joins TRBV11-2 to TRBJ1-2; the D gene is possibly TRBD1 (6 bases). The CDR3 extends over 17 amino acids. V shed 2 bases and J shed 2 bases, with 18 bases lying between them. Germline CDR1 is SGHAT and CDR2 is FQNNGV. The DNA for the CDR3 is TGTGCCAGCAGCTTAATTCCAGGGGCAACGCGGAACTATGGCTACACCTTC. This sequence encodes CASSLIPGATRNYGYTF.

This clone occurred once. The chain has TRBV7-9 and TRBJ1-2; D is unresolved. Trimming stripped 3 bases from V and 5 bases from J, with 16 bases between. Germline CDR1 reads SEHNR; CDR2 reads FQNEAQ (reference sequence). The CDR3 has 15 amino acids. The CDR3 DNA reads TGTGCCAGCAGCTTGCCGACCGGACGGGAATATGGCTACACCTTC. It translates to CASSLPTGREYGYTF. The full variable domain, completed using reference TRBV7-9 and TRBJ1-2, is DTGVSQNPRHKITKRGQNVTFRCDPISEHNRLYWYRQTLGQGPEFLTYFQNEAQLEKSRLLSDRFSAERPKGSFSTLEIQRTEQGDSAMYLCASSLPTGREYGYTFGSGTRLTVV.